This TCR beta chain is drawn from a study of CD8 T cells in Susac syndrome. Controls were drawn from healthy donors and were matched for age and sex. Negative isolation yielded CD8+ and CD4+ T cells; FACS enriched TEMRA cells. The CDR3 contains 13 residues. V gave up 4 bases and J gave up 5 bases, with 12 bases separating them. CDR1 SEHNR and CDR2 FQNEAQ come from the germline V gene (reference sequence). RNA was extracted with the RNeasy kit, and a quantity of roughly 0.45 to 1 ug was reverse transcribed using random hexamers. TCRdb processed the immunoSEQ multiplex PCR reads anew with MiXCR; each CDR3 protein has one entry. The sample consists of tens of thousands of distinct CDR3 sequences, 93% of them appearing once.

The clonotype originates from a human donor in good health. V and J are TRBV7-9 and TRBJ2-7; perhaps TRBD2 as D (5 bases). Input material: CD8+ T cells from PBMCs. The CDR3 DNA reads as TGTGCCAGCAGCTCAGCGGAAAAGGACGAGCAGTACTTC. As protein: CASSSAEKDEQYF.